Listed here are 3 T cell receptor beta chains from one sample, sequenced in a study of long-term antiretroviral therapy in people with HIV (dated by TCRdb to 2021 to 2024). The immunoSEQ hsTCRB v3.0 assay was used at survey level resolution to sequence the TRB variable region. The source is immuneACCESS, and TCRdb retained only in-frame sequences with V and J called. Part of the clones is not carried over; for the studies checked, unresolved V genes explain less than half of this, and the remainder is unexplained. The sample profile shows fewer than 45,000 clones; 75% to 85% of them were found once. In total, the top ten clones hold about 12% of the sample. Sequencing was performed on unsorted PBMCs, taken 0.3 years after starting antiretroviral therapy. These receptors were obtained from a man aged 18-30 years with HIV.

The rearrangement joins TRBV6-6 to TRBJ1-2, with D possibly being TRBD1 (5 bases). Germline lookup yields CDR1 MNHNY and CDR2 SVGAGI (reference sequence). This CDR3 is built from 16 residues. Trimming stripped 2 bases from V and 2 bases from J, with 15 bases between. CDR3 DNA sequence: TGTGCCAGCAGTTACGTGGGACTCCTCTCGAACTATGGCTACACCTTC. It specifies CASSYVGLLSNYGYTF.

The chain recombines TRBV29-1 with TRBJ1-2; D not resolved. Trimming pared 4 bases from V and 3 bases from J, leaving 12 bases between. The germline gives CDR1 SQVTM, CDR2 ANQGSEA. There are 13 residues in the CDR3. The CDR3 nucleotides read TGCAGCGTTGGTAGTCCGTCGTACTATGGCTACACCTTC. This sequence encodes CSVGSPSYYGYTF.

V and J are TRBV7-2 and TRBJ1-1; D is undetermined. V dropped 2 bases and J dropped 0 bases, with 1 base sitting between them. Germline values: CDR1 SGHTA, CDR2 FQGNSA. The CDR3 extends over 12 amino acids. The CDR3 protein is CASSLLNTEAFF. CDR3 sequence (DNA): TGTGCCAGCAGCTTATTGAACACTGAAGCTTTCTTT.